This T cell receptor beta chain was profiled in a study of cytomegalovirus exposure and HLA in healthy donors. Study-level results: TCR beta sequences numbering more than 15,000 were associated with HLA alleles at 0.05 false discovery rate in a later analysis.

Points on this clone: Its specificity is unknown.

The CDR3 runs 15 residues. The junction had 9 bases not matched to a gene; V was cut back by 6 bases and J by 6 bases. CDR1 is MNHNY, CDR2 SVGAGI, per germline (reference sequence). This PCR relied on a set of 60 Vbeta primers and 13 Jbeta primers. The data were produced by immunoSEQ multiplex PCR, yet TCRdb's version contains in-frame clones alone and is incomplete. Among some 160,000 clones, around 10% were seen once, and the ten largest hold 1.8%. This chain connects TRBV6-6 to TRBJ2-2; 8 bases agree with TRBD1. The sample comprised PBMCs. This clonotype was obtained from a male donor in good health and CMV-seronegative. The CDR3 sequence is CASSFTGTGAGELFF. Written as DNA, the CDR3 is TGTGCCAGCAGCTTCACCGGGACAGGCGCCGGGGAGCTGTTTTTT.